The rows below give T cell receptor beta chains drawn from one sample of a study of regulatory T cells in long-lasting Graves disease. TCRdb fed the multiplex PCR reads into MiXCR, producing one record per CDR3 protein. The sample shows fewer than 450,000 distinct CDR3 sequences, roughly a quarter of them seen only once. The specimen comprised peripheral blood mononuclear cells (PBMCs), sampled when the disease was refractory, from a patient treated with antithyroid drugs. These receptor sequences come from a female donor with Graves disease. Both conserved end residues are part of each CDR3. Each record gives: D gene, J gene, clone size, V gene, CDR3 protein, CDR3 DNA. A D gene is named only where the DNA matches it firmly. A clone size is listed for some rows: how often the clone was seen (once, few, many), or a class if it is expanded.

d_gene: TRBD2
j_gene: TRBJ2-2
abundance: few
v_gene: TRBV3-1
CDR3aa: CASSQVKLAGNTGELFF
CDR3nt: TGTGCCAGCAGCCAAGTTAAGCTAGCGGGTAACACCGGGGAGCTGTTTTTT

d_gene: TRBD2
j_gene: TRBJ2-7
abundance: few
v_gene: TRBV5-8
CDR3aa: CASSLGLASDEQYF
CDR3nt: TGTGCCAGCAGCTTGGGACTAGCGAGCGACGAGCAGTACTTC

d_gene: TRBD1
j_gene: TRBJ1-5
abundance: few
v_gene: TRBV29-1
CDR3aa: CSVRQGANQPQHF
CDR3nt: TGCAGCGTACGACAGGGGGCGAATCAGCCCCAGCATTTT

d_gene: -
j_gene: TRBJ2-1
abundance: -
v_gene: TRBV7-2
CDR3aa: CASKGASSYNEQFF
CDR3nt: TGTGCCAGCAAAGGAGCGAGCTCCTACAATGAGCAGTTCTTC

d_gene: TRBD2
j_gene: TRBJ2-7
abundance: -
v_gene: TRBV3-1
CDR3aa: CASSLSRRDGGRDYEQYF
CDR3nt: TGTGCCAGCAGCCTATCAAGACGTGATGGCGGGAGAGACTACGAGCAGTACTTC

d_gene: -
j_gene: TRBJ2-7
abundance: many
v_gene: TRBV28
CDR3aa: CASSAYKAGSYEQYF
CDR3nt: TGTGCCAGCAGTGCTTACAAAGCGGGCTCCTACGAGCAGTACTTC

d_gene: TRBD1
j_gene: TRBJ1-2
abundance: -
v_gene: TRBV29-1
CDR3aa: CSVASGTGGAGNYGYTF
CDR3nt: TGCAGCGTCGCCTCCGGGACAGGGGGCGCAGGGAACTATGGCTACACCTTC

d_gene: -
j_gene: TRBJ1-2
abundance: few
v_gene: TRBV29-1
CDR3aa: CSVESGTNIYGYTF
CDR3nt: TGCAGCGTTGAATCCGGGACTAATATCTATGGCTACACCTTC

d_gene: -
j_gene: TRBJ1-1
abundance: once
v_gene: TRBV10-3
CDR3aa: CAIRRNGGGGGTEAFF
CDR3nt: TGTGCCATCAGGAGAAACGGGGGGGGAGGGGGCACTGAAGCTTTCTTT

d_gene: -
j_gene: TRBJ2-5
abundance: few
v_gene: TRBV9
CDR3aa: CASSVAGMETQYF
CDR3nt: TGTGCCAGCAGCGTAGCGGGGATGGAGACCCAGTACTTC

d_gene: -
j_gene: TRBJ2-7
abundance: -
v_gene: TRBV7-9
CDR3aa: CASSLVGGTLSYEQYF
CDR3nt: TGTGCCAGCAGCTTAGTAGGGGGGACACTCTCCTACGAGCAGTACTTC

d_gene: TRBD2
j_gene: TRBJ2-1
abundance: -
v_gene: TRBV19
CDR3aa: CASIPTSGSTEQFF
CDR3nt: TGTGCCAGTATTCCGACTAGCGGGAGTACTGAGCAGTTCTTC

d_gene: -
j_gene: TRBJ2-7
abundance: many
v_gene: TRBV7-2
CDR3aa: CASTPTQGTYEQYF
CDR3nt: TGTGCCAGCACCCCTACACAAGGCACCTACGAGCAGTACTTC

d_gene: TRBD1
j_gene: TRBJ1-5
abundance: -
v_gene: TRBV6-2/TRBV6-3
CDR3aa: CASRSLRDRNYQPQHF
CDR3nt: TGTGCCAGCAGGTCCCTCCGGGACAGAAATTATCAGCCCCAGCATTTT

d_gene: -
j_gene: TRBJ2-3
abundance: once
v_gene: TRBV15
CDR3aa: CATSRDQGLLTDTQYF
CDR3nt: TGTGCCACCAGCAGAGATCAGGGGCTACTTACAGATACGCAGTATTTT

d_gene: -
j_gene: TRBJ2-1
abundance: few
v_gene: TRBV7-2
CDR3aa: CASSPGAYTNNEQFF
CDR3nt: TGTGCCAGCAGCCCAGGCGCCTACACTAACAATGAGCAGTTCTTC

d_gene: TRBD1
j_gene: TRBJ2-4
abundance: -
v_gene: TRBV9
CDR3aa: CASSPRDSKNIQYF
CDR3nt: TGTGCCAGCAGCCCCCGGGACAGCAAAAACATTCAGTACTTC

d_gene: -
j_gene: TRBJ1-1
abundance: -
v_gene: TRBV5-1
CDR3aa: CASSLGHRTNTFEAFF
CDR3nt: TGCGCCAGCAGCTTGGGACACCGAACGAACACTTTTGAAGCTTTCTTT

d_gene: TRBD1
j_gene: TRBJ2-7
abundance: -
v_gene: TRBV19
CDR3aa: CASSAVPGQVQYF
CDR3nt: TGTGCCAGTAGTGCCGTCCCGGGACAGGTTCAGTACTTC

d_gene: TRBD1
j_gene: TRBJ1-2
abundance: once
v_gene: TRBV5-1
CDR3aa: CASSSRQGDNYGYTF
CDR3nt: TGCGCCAGCAGCTCTCGACAGGGGGATAACTATGGCTACACCTTC

d_gene: -
j_gene: TRBJ1-1
abundance: many
v_gene: TRBV6-1
CDR3aa: CASSPTRWETEAFF
CDR3nt: TGTGCCAGCAGCCCAACCCGGTGGGAGACTGAAGCTTTCTTT

d_gene: -
j_gene: TRBJ1-4
abundance: many
v_gene: TRBV28
CDR3aa: CASADQGNRNEKLFF
CDR3nt: TGTGCCAGCGCTGACCAGGGTAATCGGAATGAAAAACTGTTTTTT

d_gene: -
j_gene: TRBJ1-1
abundance: -
v_gene: TRBV18
CDR3aa: CASSRDLGNTEAFF
CDR3nt: TGTGCCAGCTCAAGGGATTTGGGGAACACTGAAGCTTTCTTT

d_gene: -
j_gene: TRBJ1-2
abundance: many
v_gene: TRBV28
CDR3aa: CATRRPAYGYTF
CDR3nt: TGTGCCACCAGGAGACCCGCCTATGGCTACACCTTC

d_gene: TRBD1
j_gene: TRBJ1-2
abundance: few
v_gene: TRBV3-1
CDR3aa: CASSQDSLGGAHGYTF
CDR3nt: TGTGCCAGCAGCCAAGATTCCTTAGGGGGCGCCCATGGCTACACCTTC